This TCR beta chain was identified in a study of blood T cell repertoires in COVID-19. The wider study: Sources were T cells, B-cell-depleted T cells, or PBMCs; the material itself was cDNA or gDNA.

As originally analysed: Estimates of nucleated cell counts were drawn from the amplification of reference gene primers. Profiling relied on immunoSEQ multiplex PCR, and the TCRdb table lists in-frame clones only, not all of them. V and J calls and clone size are those listed in that table; D and trimming were worked out from the DNA. Of 100,000 to 150,000 clones listed, about four fifths are singletons. The CDR3 totals 18 residues. Germline assignment: CDR1 SGHRS and CDR2 YFSETQ. With V trimmed by 6 bases and J by 3 bases, 18 bases remained unmatched. The chain has TRBV5-1 and TRBJ1-2, with 9 bases matching TRBD1. Sequenced: peripheral blood. The clonotype comes from a man aged 40-55 years with active or convalescent COVID-19. In DNA form, the CDR3 reads TGCGCCAGCATATCTAGACCGGGACAGGGTAAGGAAGACTATGGCTACACCTTC. This sequence encodes CASISRPGQGKEDYGYTF.